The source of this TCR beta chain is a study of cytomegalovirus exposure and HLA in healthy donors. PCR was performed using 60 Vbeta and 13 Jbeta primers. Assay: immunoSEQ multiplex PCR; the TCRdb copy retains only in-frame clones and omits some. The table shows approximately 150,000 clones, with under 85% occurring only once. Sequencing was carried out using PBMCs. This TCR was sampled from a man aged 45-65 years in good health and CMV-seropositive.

The CDR3 loop is CASSEVMNTEAFF. CDR3 nucleotide sequence: TGTGCCAGCTCCGAGGTCATGAACACTGAAGCTTTCTTT. J is TRBJ1-1 and V is TRBV18; D gene unclear. The germline V and J ends were trimmed by 6 bases and 0 bases, with 8 bases remaining between them. The CDR3 consists of 13 residues. The germline gives CDR1 KGHSH, CDR2 LQKENI.